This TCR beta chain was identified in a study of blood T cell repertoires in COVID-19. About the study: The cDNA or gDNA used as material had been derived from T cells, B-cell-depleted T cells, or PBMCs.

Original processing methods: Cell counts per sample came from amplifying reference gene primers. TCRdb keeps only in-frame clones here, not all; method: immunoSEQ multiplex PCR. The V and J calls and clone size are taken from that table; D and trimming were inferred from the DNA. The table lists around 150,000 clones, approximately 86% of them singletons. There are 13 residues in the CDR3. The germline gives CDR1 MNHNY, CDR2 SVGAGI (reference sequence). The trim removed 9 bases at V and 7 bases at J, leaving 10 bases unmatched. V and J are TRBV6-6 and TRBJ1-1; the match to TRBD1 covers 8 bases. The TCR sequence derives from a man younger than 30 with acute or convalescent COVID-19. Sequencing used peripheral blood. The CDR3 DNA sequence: TGTGCCAGTCCATCGACAGGGGAAGGTGAAGCTTTCTTT. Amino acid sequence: CASPSTGEGEAFF.